Described below is a single T cell receptor beta chain sequence and its context. The Seattle site enrolled patients during active infection and followed them longitudinally. The ends were cut back, 5 bases at V and 2 bases at J, with 9 bases in the middle. The CDR3 covers 13 residues. The V gene's germline CDR1 is LNHNV and CDR2 YYDKDF (reference sequence). The entry originates in a study of blood T cell repertoires in COVID-19. Study-wide background: The United States, Italy and Spain supplied acute and convalescent COVID-19 samples. The analysed material was cDNA or gDNA that came from T cells, B-cell-depleted T cells, or PBMCs.

Authors' methods: The authors estimated nucleated cell counts from reference gene primer amplification. TCRdb's table, derived via immunoSEQ multiplex PCR, lists solely in-frame clones and lacks some. Clone size and the V and J calls come from that table; the DNA yielded D and trimming. Among a few hundred thousand clones listed, around 90% were seen once. The source is a woman aged 50 to 60 with COVID-19, enrolled during active disease. The sequencing sample was made of peripheral blood. J is TRBJ1-2 and V is TRBV15; weak D call: TRBD1 (6 bases). The CDR3 DNA follows: TGTGCCACCAGCGGGGGCCTAAACTATGGCTACACCTTC. Translating gives CATSGGLNYGYTF.